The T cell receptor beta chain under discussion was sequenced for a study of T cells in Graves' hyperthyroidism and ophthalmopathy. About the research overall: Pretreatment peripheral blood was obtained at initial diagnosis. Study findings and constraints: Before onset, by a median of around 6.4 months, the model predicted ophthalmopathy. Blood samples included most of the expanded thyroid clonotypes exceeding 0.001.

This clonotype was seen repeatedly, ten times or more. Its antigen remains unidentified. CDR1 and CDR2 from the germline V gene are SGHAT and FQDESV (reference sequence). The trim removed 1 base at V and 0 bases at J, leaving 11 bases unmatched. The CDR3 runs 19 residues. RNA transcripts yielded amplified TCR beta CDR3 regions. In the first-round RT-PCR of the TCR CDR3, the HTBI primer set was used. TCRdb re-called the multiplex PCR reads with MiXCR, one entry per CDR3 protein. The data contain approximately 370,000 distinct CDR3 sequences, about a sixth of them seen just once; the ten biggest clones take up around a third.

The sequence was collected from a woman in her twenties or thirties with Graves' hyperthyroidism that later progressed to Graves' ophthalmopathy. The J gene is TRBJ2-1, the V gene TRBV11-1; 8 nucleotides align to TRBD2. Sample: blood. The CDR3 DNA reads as TGTGCCAGCAGCTTAGTTAGGAGGGGCGGGAGGCCCTCCTACAATGAGCAGTTCTTC. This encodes CASSLVRRGGRPSYNEQFF.